This T cell receptor (beta chain) was captured by sequencing in a study of T cell responses to AZD1222 COVID-19 vaccine. Produced via immunoSEQ multiplex PCR; TCRdb's table is partial and in-frame only. The sample includes some 160,000 clones, roughly 93% of them seen just once. Concerning this clone itself: As yet, its antigen is unknown.

Pooled together were second doses at about 4 or about 12 weeks. The CDR3 runs to 13 residues. Trimming pared 8 bases from V and 8 bases from J, leaving 18 bases between. The germline V gene encodes CDR1 GTSNPN and CDR2 SVGIG (reference sequence). Overall study findings and caveats: The donor group comprised mostly white British people and more females; the analysis possibly underestimated clonal diversity. Spike-specific TCR breadth and depth both grew after two AZD1222 doses. Sampling that yielded the repertoires occurred only after the peak T cell response.

The sequence was obtained from an adult who received the AZD1222 COVID-19 vaccine. Material: peripheral blood, obtained 28 days after the second AZD1222 dose. V is TRBV30 and J is TRBJ1-4, with a weak D call TRBD1 (5 bases). CDR3 sequence reads: CAHEGPGREKLFF. The CDR3 bases are TGTGCCCACGAGGGGCCGGGGCGCGAAAAACTGTTTTTT.